This entry concerns a single T cell receptor beta chain. The source of the sample is a study of cytomegalovirus exposure and HLA in healthy donors. The CDR3 loop spans 15 amino acids. Germline V gene sequence: CDR1 MNHNS, CDR2 SASEGT. V lost 2 bases and J 1 base, leaving 9 bases between the germline ends. Method: immunoSEQ multiplex PCR; TCRdb's copy keeps in-frame clones and lacks some. This repertoire shows about 79,000 clones, approximately 93% found once; its top ten account for approximately 4%. V gene TRBV6-1 combines with J gene TRBJ1-5; D perhaps matches TRBD1 (6 bases). Specimen: PBMCs. The source of this sequence is a woman in her twenties or thirties in good health and CMV-seronegative. Here the CDR3 reads CASSERQVSNQPQHF. Here the CDR3 DNA reads TGTGCCAGCAGTGAAAGACAGGTCAGCAATCAGCCCCAGCATTTT.